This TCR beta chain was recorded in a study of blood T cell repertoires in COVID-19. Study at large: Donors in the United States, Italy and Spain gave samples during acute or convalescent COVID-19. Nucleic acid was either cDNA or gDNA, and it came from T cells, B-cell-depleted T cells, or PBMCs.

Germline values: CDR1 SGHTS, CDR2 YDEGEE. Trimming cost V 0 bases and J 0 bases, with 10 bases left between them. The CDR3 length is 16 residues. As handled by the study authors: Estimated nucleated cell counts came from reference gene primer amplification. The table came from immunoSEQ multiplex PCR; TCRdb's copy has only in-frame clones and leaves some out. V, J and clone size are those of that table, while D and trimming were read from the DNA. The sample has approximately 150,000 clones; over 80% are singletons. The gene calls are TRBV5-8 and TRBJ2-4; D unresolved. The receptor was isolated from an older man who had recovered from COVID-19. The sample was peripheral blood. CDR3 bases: TGTGCCAGCAGCTTGGTAGGAAGAGGAGCCAAAAACATTCAGTACTTC. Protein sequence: CASSLVGRGAKNIQYF. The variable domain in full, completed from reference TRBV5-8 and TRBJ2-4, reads EAGVTQSPTHLIKTRGQQATLRCSPISGHTSVYWYQQALGLGLQFLLWYDEGEERNRGNFPPRFSGRQFPNYSSELNVNALELEDSALYLCASSLVGRGAKNIQYFGAGTRLSVL.